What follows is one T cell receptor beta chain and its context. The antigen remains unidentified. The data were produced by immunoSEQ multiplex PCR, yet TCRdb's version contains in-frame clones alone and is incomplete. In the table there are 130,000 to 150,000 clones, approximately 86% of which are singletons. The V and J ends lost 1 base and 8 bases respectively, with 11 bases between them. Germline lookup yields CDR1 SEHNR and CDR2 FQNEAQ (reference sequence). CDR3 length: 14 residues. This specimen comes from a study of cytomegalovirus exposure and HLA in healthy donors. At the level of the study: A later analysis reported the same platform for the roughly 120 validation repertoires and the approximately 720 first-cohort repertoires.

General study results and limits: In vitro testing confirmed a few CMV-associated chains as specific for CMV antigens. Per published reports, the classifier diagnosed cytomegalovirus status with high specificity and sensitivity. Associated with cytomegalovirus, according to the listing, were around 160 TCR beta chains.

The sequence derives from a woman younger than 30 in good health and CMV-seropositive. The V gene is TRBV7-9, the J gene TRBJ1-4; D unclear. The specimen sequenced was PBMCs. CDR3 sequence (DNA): TGTGCCAGCAGCTTAGTGGCAGGCGAGGAAAAACTGTTTTTT. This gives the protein CASSLVAGEEKLFF.